This T cell receptor beta chain was identified during a study of siplizumab effects on memory and regulatory T cells. Method: immunoSEQ multiplex PCR; TCRdb's copy keeps in-frame clones and lacks some. The sample includes about 3,400 clones, 45% to 60% of them seen just once. CDR3 length equals 16 residues. Losses at the gene ends were 4 bases for V and 1 base for J; bases not matched to a gene: 11. Germline V gene sequence: CDR1 SGHRS, CDR2 YFSETQ. Of note for this clone: The antigen is unknown.

Cocultured for five to seven days at 37°C were the mixed lymphocyte reaction cells. Sequencing was done on a sample of CFSE-low (dividing) CD8+ T cells sorted from an allogeneic mixed lymphocyte reaction. The chain recombines TRBV5-1 with TRBJ2-7; 7 nucleotides align to TRBD1. The clonotype comes from a human donor in good health; the cells came from an allogeneic mixed lymphocyte reaction. Some clones in this sample may be carry-over from other donors' samples. The CDR3 region is CASSPAGGPLSYEQYF. The CDR3 DNA reads as TGCGCCAGCAGCCCCGCAGGGGGTCCACTTTCCTACGAGCAGTACTTC.